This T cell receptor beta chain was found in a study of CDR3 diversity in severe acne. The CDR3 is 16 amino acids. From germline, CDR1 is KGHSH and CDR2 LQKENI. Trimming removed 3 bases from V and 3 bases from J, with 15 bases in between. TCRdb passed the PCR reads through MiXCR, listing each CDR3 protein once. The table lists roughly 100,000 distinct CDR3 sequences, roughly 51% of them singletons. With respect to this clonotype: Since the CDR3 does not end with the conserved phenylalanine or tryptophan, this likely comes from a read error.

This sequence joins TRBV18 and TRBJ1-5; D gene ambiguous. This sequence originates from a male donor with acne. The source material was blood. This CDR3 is CASSPVSAGPNQPQHS. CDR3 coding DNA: TGTGCCAGCTCACCGGTGTCGGCCGGACCCAATCAGCCCCAGCATTCT.